This T cell receptor (beta chain) was found in a study of patients and donors after allogeneic stem cell transplantation. Each CDR3 protein is one row after TCRdb ran MiXCR on the RT-PCR reads. The table includes hundreds of thousands of distinct CDR3 sequences, 16% detected once. The sequence derives from a human donor who was either an allogeneic HSCT recipient or a stem cell or donor lymphocyte infusion donor (not recorded which). It is not recorded whose cells these are; they may come from a transplant donor. Sequencing input: blood, either unsorted or a sorted T cell fraction (not recorded which).

The chain's CDR3 is CASSFPQGAMNTEAFF. CDR3 nucleotides: TGTGCCAGCAGTTTTCCACAGGGGGCAATGAACACTGAAGCTTTCTTT. The V and J genes are TRBV12-3 or TRBV12-4 and TRBJ1-1; TRBD1 agrees at 9 bases. Trimming took 3 bases from V and 0 from J; bases not matched to a gene: 5. This CDR3 spans 16 amino acids.